This T cell receptor beta chain came from a study of blood T cell repertoires in COVID-19. Study summary: In each case, the material was cDNA or gDNA derived from T cells, B-cell-depleted T cells, or PBMCs.

Original handling: Reference gene primer amplification yielded estimated nucleated cell counts. Here immunoSEQ multiplex PCR was the method, and the copy in TCRdb shows in-frame clones only, minus some. The V and J calls and clone size come from that table; D and trimming were worked out from the DNA. The table has 100,000 to 150,000 clones, less than 90% seen once. Germline V lookup: CDR1 SNHLY, CDR2 FYNNEI. V shed 6 bases and J 2 bases; nucleotides not matched to a gene: 5. CDR3 length equals 15 residues. In terms of age and location, participants ranged from roughly 18 to 90 years and lived in about 25 US areas. Only a few counts were recorded for this clone.

The chain carries TRBV2 and TRBJ1-3, with 9 bases aligning to TRBD1. Material: PBMCs or T cells enriched from blood (not recorded which). The clonotype originates from a woman aged 45 to 65 who had recovered from COVID-19. CDR3 sequence: CASSGTGQTGNTIYF. In DNA, the CDR3 is TGTGCCAGCAGCGGGACAGGGCAGACTGGAAACACCATATATTTT. The full variable domain, rest sourced from reference TRBV2 and TRBJ1-3, is EPEVTQTPSHQVTQMGQEVILRCVPISNHLYFYWYRQILGQKVEFLVSFYNNEISEKSEIFDDQFSVERPDGSNFTLKIRSTKLEDSAMYFCASSGTGQTGNTIYFGEGSWLTVV.